The 10 T cell receptor beta chains below were found in one sample sequenced in a study of T cells in Graves' hyperthyroidism and ophthalmopathy (dated by TCRdb to between 2018 and 2021). The library was generated by multiplex PCR. TCRdb lists the instrument as Illumina HiSeq 2000. TCR beta CDR3 regions were amplified from RNA transcripts. For the first round of RT-PCR on the TCR CDR3, the HTBI primer set was used together with the Qiagen OneStep RT-PCR kit. TCRdb reran the public reads through fastp at Q25 and MiXCR, keeping productive beta chains. When rows share a CDR3 protein, they turn into one entry using the most common DNA and genes. The sample table contains roughly 600,000 distinct CDR3 sequences; only one count was recorded for roughly 15% of them. 12% of the sample goes to the ten largest clones. The sample taken for sequencing was blood. Source of these receptors: a woman in her forties or fifties with Graves' ophthalmopathy.

Only a few counts were recorded for this clonotype. V gene TRBV9 combines with J gene TRBJ1-2, with D unresolved. Germline V gene lookup returns CDR1 SGDLS and CDR2 YYNGEE. V lost 3 bases to trimming and J lost 3 bases, with 15 bases between them. The CDR3 extends over 15 amino acids. The CDR3 is CASSGYDWEDYGYTF. The CDR3 coding sequence is TGTGCCAGCAGCGGGTACGATTGGGAGGACTATGGCTACACCTTC.

This clonotype has ten or more counts. The chain joins TRBV11-3 to TRBJ2-7; 9 bases map to TRBD1. Germline CDR1 reads SGHNT; CDR2 reads YENEEA. J was trimmed by 4 bases and V by 2 bases; bases with no gene match: 6. The CDR3 contains 15 residues. DNA of the CDR3: TGTGCCAGCAGCTTACCGGGACAGGGACGTTACGAGCAGTACTTC. This translates into CASSLPGQGRYEQYF.

This clonotype was detected only a few times. The gene calls are TRBV29-1 and TRBJ1-1, with TRBD1 matching over 10 bases. The CDR3 runs to 14 residues. The germline gives CDR1 SQVTM, CDR2 ANQGSEA. With V trimmed by 6 bases and J by 4 bases, 8 bases remained unmatched. CDR3 sequence reads: CSVCTGTGATEAFF. CDR3 sequence (DNA): TGCAGCGTCTGTACCGGGACAGGGGCCACTGAAGCTTTCTTT. Using reference TRBV29-1 and TRBJ1-1 for the parts outside the CDR3, the full variable domain is SAVISQKPSRDICQRGTSLTIQCQVDSQVTMMFWYRQQPGQSLTLIATANQGSEATYESGFVIDKFPISRPNLTFSTLTVSNMSPEDSSIYLCSVCTGTGATEAFFGQGTRLTVV.

Of note for this clonotype: A much larger clone is a single base away; this may be a read error. The J gene is TRBJ2-1, the V gene TRBV27; TRBD2 agrees at 9 bases. Per germline, CDR1 MNHEY and CDR2 SMNVEV (reference sequence). The CDR3 runs 15 residues. The CDR3, as DNA: TGTGCCGGCAGTTTTGGTGCGGGAGGGCAAGATGAGCAGTTCTTC. Its protein is CAGSFGAGGQDEQFF.

This clonotype was counted only a few times. This chain joins TRBV20-1 and TRBJ2-7, with D perhaps being TRBD1 or TRBD2 (5 bases each). The CDR3 has 13 amino acids. V was cut by 4 bases and J by 4 bases, with 14 bases left in between. Germline-derived CDR1 and CDR2 are DFQATT and SNEGSKA (reference sequence). The CDR3 is CSAKSGQIYEQYF. The CDR3 coding sequence is TGCAGTGCTAAAAGCGGACAAATTTACGAGCAGTACTTC.

This clonotype was recorded many times. The chain recombines TRBV12-3 or TRBV12-4 with TRBJ2-2, with 8 nucleotides matching TRBD2. CDR3 length equals 16 residues. V lost 5 bases, J lost 4 bases, and 9 bases stayed unmatched. The CDR3 DNA sequence: TGTGCCAGCAGTAACGGGGGGGGGCACGGCACCGGGGAGCTGTTTTTT. Translated: CASSNGGGHGTGELFF.

This clonotype was counted many times. The rearrangement uses TRBV5-1 and TRBJ1-2; the match to TRBD1 covers 8 bases. The ends lost 0 bases at V and 4 bases at J; junction bases unmatched: 5. Germline loops: CDR1 SGHRS, CDR2 YFSETQ. The CDR3 spans 15 residues. CDR3 sequence reads: CASSLDGQGLYGYTF. The CDR3 DNA follows: TGCGCCAGCAGCTTGGACGGACAGGGCCTCTATGGCTACACCTTC.

This clonotype occurred many times. The chain has TRBV20-1 and TRBJ2-7; 9 nucleotides align to TRBD2. CDR3 length equals 15 residues. V was clipped by 2 bases and J by 4 bases; unmatched bases: 9. Germline CDR1 reads DFQATT; CDR2 reads SNEGSKA (reference sequence). In nucleotides, the CDR3 is TGCAGTGCTAGAAGTCTAGCGGGGCCACCATACGAGCAGTACTTC. This sequence encodes CSARSLAGPPYEQYF.

The chain carries TRBV20-1 and TRBJ1-2; D ambiguous. V dropped 5 bases and J dropped 7 bases, with 17 bases sitting between them. In germline, CDR1 is DFQATT, CDR2 SNEGSKA (reference sequence). This CDR3 is built from 13 residues. The CDR3 reads CSAQIRGGFGYTF. The CDR3 region has the DNA TGCAGTGCTCAGATACGGGGAGGGTTTGGCTACACCTTC.

A word on this clonotype: A read error is possible here, since a much larger clone lies one base away. The rearrangement links TRBV15 to TRBJ1-1; D remains ambiguous. The CDR3 is made up of 13 amino acids. Germline V gene lookup returns CDR1 LNHNV and CDR2 YYDKDF (reference sequence). CDR3 nucleotides: TGTGCCATCAGCAGAGCCGGCGAAGGTGAAGCTTTCTTT. As protein: CAISRAGEGEAFF.